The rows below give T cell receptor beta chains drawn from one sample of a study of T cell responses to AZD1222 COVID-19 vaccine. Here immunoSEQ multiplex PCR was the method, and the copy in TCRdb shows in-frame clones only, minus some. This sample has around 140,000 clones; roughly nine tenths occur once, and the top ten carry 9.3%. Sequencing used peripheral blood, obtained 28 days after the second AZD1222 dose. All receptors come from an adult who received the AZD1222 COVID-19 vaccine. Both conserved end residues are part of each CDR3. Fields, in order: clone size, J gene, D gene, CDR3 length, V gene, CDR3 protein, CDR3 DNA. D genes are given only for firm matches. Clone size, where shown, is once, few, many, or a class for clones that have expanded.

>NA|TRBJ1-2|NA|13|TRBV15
CATSRDRGWGYTF
TGTGCCACCAGCAGAGACAGGGGCTGGGGCTACACCTTC
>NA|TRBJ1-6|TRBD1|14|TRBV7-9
CASSLGQGGSPLHF
TGTGCCAGCAGCTTAGGACAGGGAGGTTCACCCCTCCACTTT
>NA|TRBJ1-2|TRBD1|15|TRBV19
CASWTRDRGGYGYTF
TGTGCCAGTTGGACCCGGGACAGGGGAGGCTATGGCTACACCTTC
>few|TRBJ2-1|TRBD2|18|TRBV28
CASSPNRGGTSSYNEQFF
TGTGCCAGCAGCCCCAATCGCGGGGGGACGAGCTCCTACAATGAGCAGTTCTTC
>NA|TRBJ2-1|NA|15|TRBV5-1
CASSFAAISYNEQFF
TGCGCCAGCAGCTTTGCGGCTATCTCCTACAATGAGCAGTTCTTC
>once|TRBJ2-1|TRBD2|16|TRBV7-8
CASIPRRTSGVDEQFF
TGTGCCAGCATCCCGAGGAGGACTAGCGGGGTGGATGAGCAGTTCTTC
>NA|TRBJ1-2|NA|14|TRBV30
CAGSLGQLLYGYTF
TGTGCCGGGTCCCTTGGACAGCTCCTCTATGGCTACACCTTC
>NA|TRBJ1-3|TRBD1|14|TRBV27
CASGQGYSGNTIYF
TGTGCCAGCGGACAGGGGTACTCTGGAAACACCATATATTTT
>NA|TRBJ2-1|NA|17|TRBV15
CATSLKVGGPRGNEQFF
TGTGCCACCAGCCTCAAGGTGGGAGGACCCCGGGGCAATGAGCAGTTCTTC
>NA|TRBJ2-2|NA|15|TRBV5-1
CASSQDRPSTGELFF
TGCGCCAGCAGCCAGGACAGACCCTCGACCGGGGAGCTGTTTTTT
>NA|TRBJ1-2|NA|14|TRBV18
CASSPSDQNYGYTF
TGTGCCAGCTCACCATCGGACCAGAACTATGGCTACACCTTC
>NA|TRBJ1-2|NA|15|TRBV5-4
CASSPREGINYGYTF
TGTGCCAGCAGCCCCCGGGAGGGTATTAACTATGGCTACACCTTC
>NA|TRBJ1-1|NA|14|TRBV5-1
CASSLRSANTEAFF
TGCGCCAGCAGCTTGCGATCAGCCAACACTGAAGCTTTCTTT
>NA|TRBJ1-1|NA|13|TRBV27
CASSLAGLTEAFF
TGTGCCAGCAGTTTGGCGGGTTTGACTGAAGCTTTCTTT
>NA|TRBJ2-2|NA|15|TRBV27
CASSLTRVSAGELFF
TGTGCCAGCAGTTTAACCAGGGTGTCCGCCGGGGAGCTGTTTTTT
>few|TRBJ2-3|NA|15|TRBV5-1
CASRPQPGSTDTQYF
TGCGCCAGCAGACCCCAACCTGGAAGCACAGATACGCAGTATTTT
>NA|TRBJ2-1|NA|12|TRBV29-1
CSVEAISREQFF
TGCAGCGTTGAAGCCATAAGTCGGGAGCAGTTCTTC
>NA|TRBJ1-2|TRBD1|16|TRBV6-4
CASRTNVAGGSWGYTF
TGTGCCAGCAGAACCAACGTGGCAGGGGGCAGTTGGGGCTACACCTTC
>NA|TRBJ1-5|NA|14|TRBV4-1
CASSQDRSNQPQHF
TGCGCCAGCAGCCAAGACAGAAGTAATCAGCCCCAGCATTTT
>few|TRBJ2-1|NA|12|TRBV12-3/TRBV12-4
CASSPWGTQQFF
TGTGCCAGCAGTCCATGGGGGACCCAGCAGTTCTTC
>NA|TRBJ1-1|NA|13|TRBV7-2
CASRPIGGAEAFF
TGTGCCAGCAGACCGATCGGGGGTGCTGAAGCTTTCTTT
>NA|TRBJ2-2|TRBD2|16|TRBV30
CAWMRNEREVTGELFF
TGTGCCTGGATGAGGAACGAGCGGGAGGTTACCGGGGAGCTGTTTTTT
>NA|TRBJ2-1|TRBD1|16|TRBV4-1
CASSQAGQGSWNEQFF
TGCGCCAGCAGCCAAGCCGGACAGGGGTCCTGGAATGAGCAGTTCTTC
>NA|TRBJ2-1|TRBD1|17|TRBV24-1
CATSDAPGTGRIDEQFF
TGTGCCACCAGTGATGCCCCCGGGACAGGGAGGATCGATGAGCAGTTCTTC
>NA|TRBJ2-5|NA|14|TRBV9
CASSVGGRQETQYF
TGTGCCAGCAGCGTAGGGGGACGGCAAGAGACCCAGTACTTC
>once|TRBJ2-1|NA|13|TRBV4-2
CASSPRWADEQFF
TGTGCCAGCAGCCCCCGCTGGGCCGATGAGCAGTTCTTC
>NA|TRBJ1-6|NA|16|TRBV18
CASSPTHNPLNSPLHF
TGTGCCAGCTCACCGACCCACAACCCGCTAAATTCACCCCTCCACTTT
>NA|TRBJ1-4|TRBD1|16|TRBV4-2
CASSQDTTGGYEKLFF
TGTGCCAGCAGCCAAGATACTACAGGGGGCTATGAAAAACTGTTTTTT
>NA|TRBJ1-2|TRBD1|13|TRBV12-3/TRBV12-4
CASSPTGAGGYTF
TGTGCCAGCAGTCCAACAGGGGCTGGAGGCTACACCTTC
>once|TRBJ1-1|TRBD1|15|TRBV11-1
CASSFPGQGGTEAFF
TGTGCCAGCAGCTTTCCTGGACAGGGAGGCACTGAAGCTTTCTTT
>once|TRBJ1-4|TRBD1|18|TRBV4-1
CASSTWTGLGSGHEKLFF
TGCGCCAGCAGCACCTGGACAGGGCTGGGGTCGGGTCATGAAAAACTGTTTTTT
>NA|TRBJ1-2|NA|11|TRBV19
CATRDTGGYTF
TGTGCCACCCGGGACACCGGCGGCTACACCTTC
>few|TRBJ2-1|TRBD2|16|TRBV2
CASSEQAGVLYNEQFF
TGTGCCAGCAGTGAACAGGCGGGAGTACTCTACAATGAGCAGTTCTTC
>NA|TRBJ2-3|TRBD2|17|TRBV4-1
CASSQVFLAASTDTQYF
TGCGCCAGCAGCCAAGTGTTCCTAGCGGCTAGCACAGATACGCAGTATTTT
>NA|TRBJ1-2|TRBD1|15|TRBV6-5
CASSYSRQGPGGYTF
TGTGCCAGCAGTTACTCACGACAGGGGCCTGGTGGCTACACCTTC
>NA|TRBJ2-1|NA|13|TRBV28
CASSAYRANEQFF
TGTGCCAGCAGTGCCTACAGGGCGAATGAGCAGTTCTTC
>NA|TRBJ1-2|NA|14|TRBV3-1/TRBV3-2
CASSQGSGNYGYTF
TGTGCCAGCAGCCAAGGATCCGGGAACTATGGCTACACCTTC
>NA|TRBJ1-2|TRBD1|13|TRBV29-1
CSVRQGEQGGYTF
TGCAGCGTGAGACAGGGGGAACAGGGCGGCTACACCTTC
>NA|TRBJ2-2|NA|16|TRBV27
CASSLSIGLNTGELFF
TGTGCCAGCAGTTTATCTATAGGGTTGAACACCGGGGAGCTGTTTTTT
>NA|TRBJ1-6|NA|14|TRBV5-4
CASSLTGQNSPLHF
TGTGCCAGCAGCTTGACAGGGCAAAATTCACCCCTCCACTTT
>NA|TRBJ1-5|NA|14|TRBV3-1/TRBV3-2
CASSQGAESRPQHF
TGTGCCAGCAGCCAAGGGGCAGAAAGTCGGCCCCAGCATTTT
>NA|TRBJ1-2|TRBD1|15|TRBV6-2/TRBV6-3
CASSRARQGAYGYTF
TGTGCCAGCAGTCGCGCGCGACAGGGTGCGTATGGCTACACCTTC
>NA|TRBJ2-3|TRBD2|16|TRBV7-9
CASSLRLAGEPDTQYF
TGTGCCAGCAGCTTAAGACTAGCGGGAGAGCCAGATACGCAGTATTTT
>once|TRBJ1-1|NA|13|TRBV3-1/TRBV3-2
CASSQDPRLEAFF
TGTGCCAGCAGCCAAGATCCCAGACTGGAAGCTTTCTTT
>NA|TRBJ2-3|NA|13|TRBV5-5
CASSLTGPDTQYF
TGTGCCAGCAGCTTGACAGGGCCAGATACGCAGTATTTT
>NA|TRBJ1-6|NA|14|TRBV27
CASSRDDYNSPLHF
TGTGCCAGCAGTAGGGACGATTATAATTCACCCCTCCACTTT
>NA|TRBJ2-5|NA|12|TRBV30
CAWSVVRETQYF
TGTGCCTGGAGTGTAGTGAGAGAGACCCAGTACTTC
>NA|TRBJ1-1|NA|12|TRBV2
CASSKQGAEAFF
TGTGCCAGCAGTAAACAGGGTGCTGAAGCTTTCTTT
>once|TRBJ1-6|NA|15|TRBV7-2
CASSLVRQGNSPLHF
TGTGCCAGCAGCTTAGTCCGGCAAGGCAATTCACCCCTCCACTTT
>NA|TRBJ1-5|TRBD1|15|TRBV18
CASSPTGGRGQPQHF
TGTGCCAGCTCACCGACAGGGGGAAGGGGACAGCCCCAGCATTTT
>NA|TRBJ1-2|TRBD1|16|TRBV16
CASSQFYRGQDYGYTF
TGTGCCAGCAGCCAATTCTACAGGGGGCAAGACTATGGCTACACCTTC
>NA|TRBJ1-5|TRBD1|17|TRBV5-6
CASSFLGQGELGQPQHF
TGTGCCAGCAGCTTTTTAGGACAGGGGGAATTGGGTCAGCCCCAGCATTTT
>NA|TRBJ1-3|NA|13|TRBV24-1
CATSGTPHDTIYF
TGTGCCACCAGTGGGACACCACACGACACCATATATTTT
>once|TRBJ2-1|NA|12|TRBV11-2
CASSLEVAPQFF
TGTGCCAGCAGCTTAGAGGTGGCGCCGCAGTTCTTC